This TCR beta chain was recovered during a study of CD8 T cells in Susac syndrome (dated by TCRdb to about 2019). Concerning the study at large: Whether CD8+ T cell activation and differentiation in Susac syndrome was antigen driven was tested using repertoire sequencing. Results the study describes overall, beyond this receptor: The TCR sequencing and HLA analysis was acknowledged to have included a relatively small number of individuals.

In the case of this clonotype: The specificity of this receptor is unknown. No qualities accompany the bases; no much larger clone lies one base away.

Taken from cysteine to phenylalanine, the CDR3 has 15 residues. The read is trimmed to its CDR3 DNA, 45 bases read in frame from base 1. Sequences DFQATT (CDR1) and SNEGSKA (CDR2) are obtained from the germline V gene (reference sequence). Relative to germline, V is missing 6 bases and J is missing 0 bases, with 8 bases of the junction outside any gene match. RNA was extracted using the RNeasy kit, and roughly 0.5 to 1 ug of the RNA was reverse transcribed with random hexamers. The immunoSEQ multiplex PCR assay, covering 54 Vbeta and 13 Jbeta segments, was used to amplify TCR beta CDR3 regions. To correct PCR amplification bias, a synthetic template baseline was used for both primer optimization and computational correction. The authors processed their data as follows. Reads were annotated to V, D and J genes according to IMGT and were analyzed with immunoSEQ Analyzer, with only productive sequences retained. To calculate clonality, Shannon entropy was normalized by log2 of the number of productive unique sequences and then subtracted from one. For each patient and control, public and private clones were evaluated among the 100 most prevalent clones. Clones were defined as Susac-specific when absent from the healthy and MS cohorts, from 1,000 to 1,100 published viral clones and from other ImmuneACCESS disease sequences. TCRdb applied fastp at Q25 and MiXCR to the public reads, then kept only in-frame beta chains. Each entry is one CDR3 protein sequence, shown with its most common DNA and genes. The V and J calls come from TCRdb's annotation, not from the publication. The sample data list approximately 160,000 distinct CDR3 sequences, and 85% to 95% of these were observed just once. The ten largest make up just over 0.13% of the sample.

Peripheral blood CD8+ and CD4+ T cells from healthy donors, Susac syndrome patients and multiple sclerosis patients were profiled by high-throughput TCR beta sequencing. Healthy donors were age- and sex-matched controls. CD8+ TEMRA cells were enriched by FACS, while bulk CD8+ and CD4+ T cells were purified by magnetic negative isolation. Blood was collected in EDTA tubes and processed within 24 hours, with PBMCs isolated through density gradient centrifugation. PBMCs intended for TCR sequencing were cryopreserved in liquid nitrogen and were subsequently thawed in a 37 degrees C water bath. The sorted or isolated CD4+, CD8+ and CD8+ TEMRA cells had a purity of 90% or higher.

The rearrangement combines TRBV20-1 with TRBJ2-5, with 9 bases in between that match TRBD2. The sequence derives from a human donor in good health. Sequencing was carried out using CD4+ T cells from PBMCs. The DNA sequence is given as TGCAGTGCCACACCGGCTAGCGGGGACCAAGAGACCCAGTACTTC. Its protein product is CSATPASGDQETQYF.